The next 2 T cell receptor beta chains were all read from a single sample in a study of blood T cell repertoires in COVID-19. The table came from immunoSEQ multiplex PCR; TCRdb's copy has only in-frame clones and leaves some out. The data show 55,000 to 70,000 clones, about 86% seen once. The specimen was peripheral blood. The receptors derive from a man aged 45-65 years with acute or convalescent COVID-19.

The chain recombines TRBV18 with TRBJ1-1; 7 nucleotides align to TRBD1. Germline CDR1 reads KGHSH; CDR2 reads LQKENI. This CDR3 comprises 13 residues. J was trimmed by 6 bases and V by 7 bases; bases with no gene match: 8. The CDR3 reads CASCGLGGAEAFF. CDR3 nucleotides: TGTGCCAGCTGCGGATTAGGGGGCGCTGAAGCTTTCTTT.

This rearrangement joins TRBV4-1 to TRBJ1-1, with 9 bases matching TRBD1. This CDR3 is built from 16 residues. Per the germline V gene, CDR1 is MGHRA and CDR2 is YSYEKL. With V trimmed by 4 bases and J by 0 bases, 6 bases remained unmatched. The CDR3 region has the DNA TGCGCCAGCAGCCCCGGGACAGGGTCAGTGAACACTGAAGCTTTCTTT. This codes for CASSPGTGSVNTEAFF.